Each of the 13 T cell receptor beta chains below was sequenced from the same sample in a study of T cells in Graves' hyperthyroidism and ophthalmopathy. The source material, RNA transcripts, was used to amplify TCR beta CDR3 regions. The TCR CDR3 first-round RT-PCR relied on the HTBI primer set. TCRdb re-called the multiplex PCR reads with MiXCR, one entry per CDR3 protein. In the table there are approximately 370,000 distinct CDR3 sequences, 15% to 20% of which are singletons. The sample taken for sequencing was blood. All receptors derive from a woman aged 25 to 39 with Graves' hyperthyroidism that later progressed to Graves' ophthalmopathy.

This clonotype has ten or more counts. The rearrangement links TRBV28 to TRBJ2-3, with 13 nucleotides matching TRBD2. Losses at the gene ends were 6 bases for V and 7 bases for J; bases not matched to a gene: 7. The CDR3 is 15 residues long. CDR1 is MDHEN and CDR2 is SYDVKM in the germline V gene. This CDR3 is CASSMGLAGRYTQYF. CDR3 DNA: TGTGCCAGCAGCATGGGACTAGCGGGACGGTATACGCAGTATTTT.

The chain joins TRBV19 to TRBJ2-3; D is uncertain. Germline V gene sequence: CDR1 LNHDA, CDR2 SQIVND (reference sequence). The CDR3 contains 15 residues. V shed 3 bases and J shed 5 bases, with 15 bases lying between them. CDR3 sequence: CASSMVPLGKDTQYF. The CDR3 nucleotides are TGTGCCAGTAGTATGGTTCCTCTAGGTAAAGATACGCAGTATTTT.

This chain links TRBV10-2 with TRBJ2-1; 7 bases fit TRBD2. This CDR3 is 13 amino acids long. V trimming: 7 bases; J trimming: 5 bases; junction bases outside the gene matches: 5. Germline CDR1 reads WSHSY; CDR2 reads SAAADI. CDR3 in DNA: TGCGCCAGCAAATACGGACTAGACAATGAGCAGTTCTTC. This encodes CASKYGLDNEQFF.

This clonotype has just a few counts. J is TRBJ1-1 and V is TRBV12-3 or TRBV12-4, with 11 bases fitting TRBD1. With V trimmed by 4 bases and J by 5 bases, 6 bases remained unmatched. This CDR3 comprises 15 residues. The CDR3, as DNA: TGTGCCAGCAGTTATACCGGGACAGGGGGTACTGAAGCTTTCTTT. It yields the protein CASSYTGTGGTEAFF.

Notes on this clonotype: This could be a read error, since a much larger clone is one nucleotide away. The chain couples TRBV6-9 to TRBJ2-2; 7 bases align to TRBD2. The CDR3 loop spans 16 amino acids. The germline V gene encodes CDR1 MNHGY and CDR2 SVAAGI. CDR3 coding DNA: TGTGCCACCAGTTCACTGACTAGCATCAGGTCCGGGGAGCTGTTTTTT. The encoded protein is CATSSLTSIRSGELFF.

In its sample, this clonotype was seen many times. The V and J genes are TRBV5-1 and TRBJ1-2, with D unresolved. This CDR3 comprises 15 residues. The germline V gene has CDR1 SGHRS and CDR2 YFSETQ. V lost 5 bases and J 0 bases, leaving 14 bases between the germline ends. The CDR3 DNA is TGCGCCAGCAGGGACGGCAAAGTTGCTAACTATGGCTACACCTTC. It specifies CASRDGKVANYGYTF.

This clonotype appeared many times. DNA for the CDR3: TGTGCCAGCAGCTGCAGAAGTTTAGTGCCGGGGTACTATGGCTACACCTTC. Translation gives CASSCRSLVPGYYGYTF. The rearrangement uses TRBV7-3 and TRBJ1-2; D gene unclear. V dropped 4 bases and J dropped 3 bases, with 21 bases sitting between them. This CDR3 region has 17 residues. Germline V gene lookup returns CDR1 SGHTA and CDR2 FQGTGA.

This clonotype appeared many times. The chain employs TRBV6-1 and TRBJ2-1; D is perhaps TRBD2 (6 bases). Germline CDR1 is MNHNS and CDR2 is SASEGT. CDR3 length: 14 residues. Trimming removed 6 bases from V and 8 bases from J, with 17 bases in between. The CDR3 DNA reads as TGTGCCAGCAGGGACCGAGGATCGGGAGATGAGCAGTTCTTC. Residues: CASRDRGSGDEQFF.

As concerns this clonotype: Relative to the germline gene, one junction end is altered; a read error may explain this. The CDR3 is CASSQDTAGVGTGELFF. The CDR3 region has the DNA TGTGCCAGCAGCCAAGATACTGCGGGAGTGGGTACCGGGGAGCTGTTTTTT. The rearrangement joins TRBV5-1 to TRBJ2-2; 7 bases are a match to TRBD2. This CDR3 region has 17 residues. Germline lookup yields CDR1 SGHRS and CDR2 YFSETQ.

This clonotype was observed at least ten times. J is TRBJ1-4 and V is TRBV20-1, with TRBD1 as a possible D gene (5 bases). The CDR3 loop spans 14 amino acids. CDR1 is DFQATT, CDR2 SNEGSKA, per germline (reference sequence). V was cut by 7 bases and J by 4 bases, with 16 bases left in between. The CDR3 DNA reads as TGCAGTGTTCCGGGTGGGGCGGGTAATGAAAAACTGTTTTTT. Translated, it gives CSVPGGAGNEKLFF.

This clonotype was seen many times. The V call is TRBV15, the J call TRBJ2-6, with D hard to call. Looked up from germline, CDR1 is LNHNV and CDR2 is YYDKDF (reference sequence). The CDR3 loop spans 14 amino acids. The V end was cut by 5 bases, the J end by 1 base, with 6 bases between. The CDR3 coding sequence is TGTGCCACCAGCCAGTTATCTGGGGCCAACGTCCTGACTTTC. Its translation is CATSQLSGANVLTF.

There are many counts of this clonotype. The CDR3 sequence: CASSPLGLGILHEKLFF. The CDR3 region has the DNA TGTGCCAGCAGCCCATTGGGGTTAGGGATATTACATGAAAAACTGTTTTTT. The chain links TRBV7-2 to TRBJ1-4, with D unresolved. Germline CDR1 reads SGHTA; CDR2 reads FQGNSA. This CDR3 region has 17 residues. V was cut by 5 bases and J by 6 bases, with 22 bases left in between.

The sample holds many counts of this clonotype. The chain recombines TRBV11-2 with TRBJ2-5, with unresolved D. The CDR3 sequence is 12 residues long. CDR1 SGHAT and CDR2 FQNNGV come from the germline V gene. V was clipped by 4 bases and J by 2 bases, with 5 bases between them. The CDR3 here is CASSSNQETQYF. The CDR3 DNA follows: TGTGCCAGCAGCTCGAATCAAGAGACCCAGTACTTC.